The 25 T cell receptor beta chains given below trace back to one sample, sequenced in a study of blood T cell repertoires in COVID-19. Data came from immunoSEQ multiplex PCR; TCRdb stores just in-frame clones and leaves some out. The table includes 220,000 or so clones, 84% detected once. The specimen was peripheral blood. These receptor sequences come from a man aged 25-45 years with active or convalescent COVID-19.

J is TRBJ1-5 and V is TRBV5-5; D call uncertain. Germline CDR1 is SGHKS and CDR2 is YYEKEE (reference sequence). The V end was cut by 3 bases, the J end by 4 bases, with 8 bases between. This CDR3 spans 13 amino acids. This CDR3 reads CASSSSVNQPQHF. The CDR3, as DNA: TGTGCCAGCAGCTCCAGCGTTAATCAGCCCCAGCATTTT.

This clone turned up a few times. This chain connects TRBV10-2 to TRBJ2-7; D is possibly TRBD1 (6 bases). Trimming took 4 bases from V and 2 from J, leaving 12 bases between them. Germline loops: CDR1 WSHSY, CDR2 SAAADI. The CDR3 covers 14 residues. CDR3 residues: CASSGGRRTYEQYF. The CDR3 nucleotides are TGCGCCAGCAGTGGGGGGCGGCGTACCTACGAGCAGTACTTC.

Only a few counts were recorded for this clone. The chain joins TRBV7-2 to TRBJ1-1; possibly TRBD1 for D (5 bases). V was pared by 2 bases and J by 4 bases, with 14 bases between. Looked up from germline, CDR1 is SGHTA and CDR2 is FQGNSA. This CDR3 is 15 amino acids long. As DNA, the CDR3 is TGTGCCAGCAGCTTATTCCAGGGCGGCGGCACTGAAGCTTTCTTT. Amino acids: CASSLFQGGGTEAFF.

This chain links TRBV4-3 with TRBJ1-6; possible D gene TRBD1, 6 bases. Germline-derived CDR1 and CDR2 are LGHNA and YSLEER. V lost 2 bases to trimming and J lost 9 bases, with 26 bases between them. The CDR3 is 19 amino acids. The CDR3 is CASSQRGQVESEAISPLHF. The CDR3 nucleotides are TGCGCCAGCAGCCAACGGGGACAAGTGGAGTCGGAGGCAATTTCACCCCTCCACTTT.

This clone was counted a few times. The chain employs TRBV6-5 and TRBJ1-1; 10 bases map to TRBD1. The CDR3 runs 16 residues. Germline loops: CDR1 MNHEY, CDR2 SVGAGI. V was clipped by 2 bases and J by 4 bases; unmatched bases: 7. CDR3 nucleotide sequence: TGTGCCAGCAGTTACCGTCGGGACAGGGGTATCACTGAAGCTTTCTTT. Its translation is CASSYRRDRGITEAFF.

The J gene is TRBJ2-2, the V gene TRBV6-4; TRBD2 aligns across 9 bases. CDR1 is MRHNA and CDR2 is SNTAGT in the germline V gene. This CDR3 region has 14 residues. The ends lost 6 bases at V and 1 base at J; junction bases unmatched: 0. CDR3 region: CASRTSGNTGELFF. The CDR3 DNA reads TGTGCCAGCAGGACTAGCGGGAACACCGGGGAGCTGTTTTTT.

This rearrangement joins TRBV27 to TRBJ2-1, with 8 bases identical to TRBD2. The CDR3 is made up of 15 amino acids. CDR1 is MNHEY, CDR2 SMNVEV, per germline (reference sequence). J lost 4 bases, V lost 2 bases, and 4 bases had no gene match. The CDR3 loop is CASSLKAGAYNEQFF. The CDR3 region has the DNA TGTGCCAGCAGTTTAAAAGCGGGAGCTTACAATGAGCAGTTCTTC.

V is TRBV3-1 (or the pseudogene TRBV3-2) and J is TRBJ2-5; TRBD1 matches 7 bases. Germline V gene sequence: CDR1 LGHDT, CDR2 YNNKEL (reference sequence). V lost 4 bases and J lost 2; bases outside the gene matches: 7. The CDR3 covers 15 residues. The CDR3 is CASSRRTGAQETQYF. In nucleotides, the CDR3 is TGTGCCAGCAGCCGTCGGACAGGCGCTCAAGAGACCCAGTACTTC.

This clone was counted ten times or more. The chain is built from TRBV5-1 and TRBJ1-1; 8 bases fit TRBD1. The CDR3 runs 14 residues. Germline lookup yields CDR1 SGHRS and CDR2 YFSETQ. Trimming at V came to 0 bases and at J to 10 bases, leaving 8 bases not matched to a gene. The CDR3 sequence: CASSLAQGAGRAFF. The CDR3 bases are TGCGCCAGCAGCTTGGCCCAGGGGGCGGGTCGAGCTTTCTTT.

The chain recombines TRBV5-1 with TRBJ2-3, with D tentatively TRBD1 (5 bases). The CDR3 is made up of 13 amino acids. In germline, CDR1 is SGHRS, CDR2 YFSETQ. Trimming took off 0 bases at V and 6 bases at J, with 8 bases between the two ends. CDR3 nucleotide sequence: TGCGCCAGCAGCTTGGGGGGCGTGGATACGCAGTATTTT. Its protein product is CASSLGGVDTQYF. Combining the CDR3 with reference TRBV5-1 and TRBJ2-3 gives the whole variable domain KAGVTQTPRYLIKTRGQQVTLSCSPISGHRSVSWYQQTPGQGLQFLFEYFSETQRNKGNFPGRFSGRQFSNSRSEMNVSTLELGDSALYLCASSLGGVDTQYFGPGTRLTVL.

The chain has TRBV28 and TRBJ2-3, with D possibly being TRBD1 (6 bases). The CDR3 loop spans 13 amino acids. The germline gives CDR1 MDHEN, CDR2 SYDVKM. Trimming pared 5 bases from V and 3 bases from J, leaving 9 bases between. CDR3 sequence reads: CASSPTGTDTQYF. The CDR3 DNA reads TGTGCCAGCAGTCCCACAGGGACAGATACGCAGTATTTT.

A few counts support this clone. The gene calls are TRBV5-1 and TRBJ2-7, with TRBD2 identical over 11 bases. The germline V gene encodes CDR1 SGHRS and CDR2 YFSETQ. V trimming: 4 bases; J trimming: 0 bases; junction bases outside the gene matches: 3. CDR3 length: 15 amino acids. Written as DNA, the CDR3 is TGCGCCAGCAGCCGACTAGCGGGGTACTCCTACGAGCAGTACTTC. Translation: CASSRLAGYSYEQYF.

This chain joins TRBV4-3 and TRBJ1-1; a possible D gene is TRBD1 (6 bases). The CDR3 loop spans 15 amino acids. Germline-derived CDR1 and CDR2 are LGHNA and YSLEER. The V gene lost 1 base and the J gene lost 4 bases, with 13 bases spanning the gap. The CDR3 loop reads CASSQGDLTGTEAFF. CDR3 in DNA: TGCGCCAGCAGCCAAGGCGACCTGACAGGCACTGAAGCTTTCTTT.

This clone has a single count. The CDR3 DNA is TGTGCCAGCAGTGTGGGCGTGGGGGGTGGCAGGAGTTCACCCCTCCACTTT. Protein product: CASSVGVGGGRSSPLHF. This sequence joins TRBV6-1 and TRBJ1-6; TRBD1 might be the D (5 bases). The V end lost 4 bases, the J end lost 9 bases, and 22 bases lay between the germline ends. The CDR3 has 17 residues. CDR1 and CDR2 (germline): MNHNS, SASEGT.

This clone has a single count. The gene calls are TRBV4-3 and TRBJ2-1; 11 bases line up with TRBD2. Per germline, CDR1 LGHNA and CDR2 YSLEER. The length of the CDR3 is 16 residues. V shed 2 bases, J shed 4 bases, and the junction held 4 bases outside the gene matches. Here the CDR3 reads CASSQTLAGGYNEQFF. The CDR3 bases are TGCGCCAGCAGCCAAACCTTAGCGGGAGGGTACAATGAGCAGTTCTTC.

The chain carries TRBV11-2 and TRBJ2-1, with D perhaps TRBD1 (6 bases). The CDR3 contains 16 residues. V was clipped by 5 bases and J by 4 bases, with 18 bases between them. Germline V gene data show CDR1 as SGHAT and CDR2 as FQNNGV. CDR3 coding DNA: TGTGCCAGCAGCAAAGTTCACAGGGTCAGGTACAATGAGCAGTTCTTC. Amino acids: CASSKVHRVRYNEQFF.

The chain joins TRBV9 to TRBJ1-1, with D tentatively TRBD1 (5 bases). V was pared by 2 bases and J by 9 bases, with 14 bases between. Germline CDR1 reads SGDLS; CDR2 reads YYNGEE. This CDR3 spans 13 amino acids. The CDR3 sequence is CASSVNGASKAFF. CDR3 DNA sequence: TGTGCCAGCAGCGTTAATGGGGCCTCTAAAGCTTTCTTT.

The CDR3 sequence: CASSFAGAGNLNTEAFF. The CDR3 DNA is TGCGCCAGCAGCTTTGCCGGGGCGGGGAACTTAAACACTGAAGCTTTCTTT. The V gene is TRBV5-1, the J gene TRBJ1-1; tentatively, D is TRBD1 (5 bases). V dropped 2 bases and J dropped 2 bases, with 19 bases sitting between them. CDR3 length: 17 amino acids. Germline CDR1 reads SGHRS; CDR2 reads YFSETQ.

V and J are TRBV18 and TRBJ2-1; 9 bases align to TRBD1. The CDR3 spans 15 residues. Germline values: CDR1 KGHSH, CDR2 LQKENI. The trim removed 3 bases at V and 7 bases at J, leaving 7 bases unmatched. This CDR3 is CASSPRDREVNEQFF. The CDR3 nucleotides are TGTGCCAGCTCACCGAGGGACAGGGAGGTGAATGAGCAGTTCTTC. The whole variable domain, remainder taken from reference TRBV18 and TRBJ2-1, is NAGVMQNPRHLVRRRGQEARLRCSPMKGHSHVYWYRQLPEEGLKFMVYLQKENIIDESGMPKERFSAEFPKEGPSILRIQQVVRGDSAAYFCASSPRDREVNEQFFGPGTRLTVL.

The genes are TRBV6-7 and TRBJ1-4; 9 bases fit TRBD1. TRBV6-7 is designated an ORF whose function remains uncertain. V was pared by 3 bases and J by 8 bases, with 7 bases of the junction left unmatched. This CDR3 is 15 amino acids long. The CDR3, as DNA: TGTGCCAGCAGTTATCCGGGACAGGGAAACGAAAAACTGTTTTTT. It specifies CASSYPGQGNEKLFF.

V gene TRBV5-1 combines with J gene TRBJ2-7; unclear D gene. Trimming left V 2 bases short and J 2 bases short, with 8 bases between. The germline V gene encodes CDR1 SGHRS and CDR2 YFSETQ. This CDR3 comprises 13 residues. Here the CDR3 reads CASSFRVAYEQYF. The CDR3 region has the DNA TGCGCCAGCAGCTTCCGGGTCGCCTACGAGCAGTACTTC. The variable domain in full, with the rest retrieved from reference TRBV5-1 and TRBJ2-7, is KAGVTQTPRYLIKTRGQQVTLSCSPISGHRSVSWYQQTPGQGLQFLFEYFSETQRNKGNFPGRFSGRQFSNSRSEMNVSTLELGDSALYLCASSFRVAYEQYFGPGTRLTVT.

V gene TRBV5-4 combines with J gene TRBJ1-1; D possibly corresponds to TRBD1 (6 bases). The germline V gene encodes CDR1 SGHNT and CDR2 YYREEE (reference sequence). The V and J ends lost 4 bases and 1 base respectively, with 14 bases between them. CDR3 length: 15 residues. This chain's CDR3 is CASSTHPTGNTEAFF. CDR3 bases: TGTGCCAGCAGCACCCACCCGACAGGGAACACTGAAGCTTTCTTT.

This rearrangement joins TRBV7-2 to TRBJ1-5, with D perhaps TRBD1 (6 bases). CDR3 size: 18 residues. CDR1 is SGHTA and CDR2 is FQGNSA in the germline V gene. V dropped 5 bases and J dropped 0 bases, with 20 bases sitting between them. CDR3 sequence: CASSPDRLERHSNQPQHF. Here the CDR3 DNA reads TGTGCCAGCAGCCCCGACAGGTTAGAACGACATAGCAATCAGCCCCAGCATTTT.

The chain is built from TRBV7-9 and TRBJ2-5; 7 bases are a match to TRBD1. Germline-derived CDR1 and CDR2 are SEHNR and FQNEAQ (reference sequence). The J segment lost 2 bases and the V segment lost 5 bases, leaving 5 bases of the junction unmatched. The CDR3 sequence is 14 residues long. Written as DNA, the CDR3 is TGTGCCAGCAGCGTTTACAGGGGACAAGAGACCCAGTACTTC. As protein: CASSVYRGQETQYF. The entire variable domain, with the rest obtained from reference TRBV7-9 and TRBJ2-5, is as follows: DTGVSQNPRHKITKRGQNVTFRCDPISEHNRLYWYRQTLGQGPEFLTYFQNEAQLEKSRLLSDRFSAERPKGSFSTLEIQRTEQGDSAMYLCASSVYRGQETQYFGPGTRLLVL.

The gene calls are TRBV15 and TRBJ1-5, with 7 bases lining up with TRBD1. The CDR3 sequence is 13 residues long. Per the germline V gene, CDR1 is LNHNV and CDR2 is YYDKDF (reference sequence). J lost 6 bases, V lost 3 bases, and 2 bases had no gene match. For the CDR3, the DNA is TGTGCCACCAGCAGCACAGGGGTTCAGCCCCAGCATTTT. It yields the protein CATSSTGVQPQHF.